These T cell receptor beta chains were read from a single sample in a study of neurological immune-mediated disorders. TCRdb reprocessed the 5' RACE reads via MiXCR and lists one record per CDR3 protein. Of around 64,000 distinct CDR3 sequences in the sample, more than 3% were seen once. The sequenced sample consisted of PBMCs. The source is a woman aged 45 to 65 with multiple sclerosis. CDR3s include the opening cysteine and the closing phenylalanine or tryptophan. A D gene is named only where the DNA matches it firmly. The size entry gives once, few or many counts, or a class when the clone is expanded.

clone size: many; V gene: TRBV20-1; J gene: TRBJ2-5; D gene: .; CDR3 protein: CSAGLMGDRGTQYF; CDR3 DNA: TGCAGTGCTGGGTTAATGGGTGATCGAGGGACCCAGTACTTC
clone size: many; V gene: TRBV20-1; J gene: TRBJ1-5; D gene: .; CDR3 protein: CSARPSYDQPQHF; CDR3 DNA: TGCAGTGCCCGACCGTCGTATGATCAGCCCCAGCATTTT
clone size: many; V gene: TRBV9; J gene: TRBJ2-7; D gene: .; CDR3 protein: CASSLTGAYEQYF; CDR3 DNA: TGTGCCAGCAGCCTAACAGGAGCCTACGAGCAGTACTTC
clone size: many; V gene: TRBV6-5; J gene: TRBJ1-1; D gene: .; CDR3 protein: CASRPSPPNTEAFF; CDR3 DNA: TGTGCCAGCAGACCCTCCCCCCCAAACACTGAAGCTTTCTTT
clone size: many; V gene: TRBV6-2/TRBV6-3; J gene: TRBJ1-5; D gene: TRBD1; CDR3 protein: CASSWDRGPGQPQHF; CDR3 DNA: TGTGCCAGCAGTTGGGACAGGGGGCCTGGTCAGCCCCAGCATTTT
clone size: many; V gene: TRBV7-2; J gene: TRBJ2-3; D gene: TRBD2; CDR3 protein: CASSLEFIAGAADTQYF; CDR3 DNA: TGTGCCAGCAGCTTAGAGTTTATAGCGGGAGCGGCAGATACGCAGTATTTT
clone size: many; V gene: TRBV5-6; J gene: TRBJ2-7; D gene: .; CDR3 protein: CASSYRRVGPYEQYF; CDR3 DNA: TGTGCCAGCAGCTACAGGAGGGTCGGCCCCTACGAGCAGTACTTC
clone size: many; V gene: TRBV7-9; J gene: TRBJ2-5; D gene: .; CDR3 protein: CASSSTTAVAQYF; CDR3 DNA: TGTGCCAGCAGCTCCACGACAGCGGTGGCCCAGTACTTC
clone size: many; V gene: TRBV7-9; J gene: TRBJ2-1; D gene: TRBD2; CDR3 protein: CASSPRLAGTNEQFF; CDR3 DNA: TGTGCCAGCAGCCCCCGACTAGCGGGGACGAATGAGCAGTTCTTC
clone size: many; V gene: TRBV27; J gene: TRBJ2-2; D gene: .; CDR3 protein: CAGKRAGDPNTGELFF; CDR3 DNA: TGTGCCGGGAAGAGAGCAGGGGACCCGAACACCGGGGAGCTGTTTTTT
clone size: many; V gene: TRBV9; J gene: TRBJ1-3; D gene: .; CDR3 protein: CASSVAAGNTIYF; CDR3 DNA: TGTGCCAGCAGCGTAGCAGCAGGGAACACCATATATTTT